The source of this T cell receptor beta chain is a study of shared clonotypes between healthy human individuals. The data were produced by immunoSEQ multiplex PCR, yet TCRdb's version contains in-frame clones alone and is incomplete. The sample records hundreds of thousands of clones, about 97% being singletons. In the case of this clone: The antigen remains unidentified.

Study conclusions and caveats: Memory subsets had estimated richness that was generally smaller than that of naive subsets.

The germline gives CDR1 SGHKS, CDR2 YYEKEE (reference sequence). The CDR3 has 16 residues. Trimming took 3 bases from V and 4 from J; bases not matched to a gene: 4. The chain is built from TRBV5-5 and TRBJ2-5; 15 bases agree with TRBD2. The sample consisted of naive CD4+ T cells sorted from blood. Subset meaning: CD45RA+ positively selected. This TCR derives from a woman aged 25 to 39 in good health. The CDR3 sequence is CASSWGLAGGLETQYF. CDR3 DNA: TGTGCCAGCAGCTGGGGACTAGCGGGAGGATTAGAGACCCAGTACTTC.